Each of the 19 T cell receptor beta chains below was sequenced from the same sample in a study of beta chain features in type 1 diabetes. Reverse transcribing all isolated RNA meant expressed TCRB transcripts were sequenced. Sequencing was performed with immunoSEQ multiplex PCR; in TCRdb, only in-frame clones are kept and a portion is missing. The table includes 620,000 or so clones, 15% detected once. Sequencing used naive CD4+ T cells from blood. All receptors come from a man younger than 35 in good health.

A few counts support this clone. V is TRBV29-1 and J is TRBJ1-1; 7 bases fit TRBD1. CDR1 is SQVTM, CDR2 ANQGSEA, per germline. After removal of 4 bases from V and 2 bases from J, the junction contained 4 bases not matched to a gene. The CDR3 covers 13 residues. CDR3 amino acids: CSVAGQQNTEAFF. CDR3 sequence (DNA): TGCAGCGTTGCGGGACAGCAAAACACTGAAGCTTTCTTT.

This clone has a handful of counts. The gene calls are TRBV5-1 and TRBJ2-4; D is undetermined. The germline CDR1 and CDR2 sequences are SGHRS and YFSETQ. Trimming cost V 4 bases and J 0 bases, with 17 bases left between them. The CDR3 runs to 17 residues. The CDR3 coding sequence is TGCGCCAGCAGCGGCGCGGTTCAAGGGATAGCCAAAAACATTCAGTACTTC. Translated: CASSGAVQGIAKNIQYF.

There are a few counts of this clone. V usage is TRBV11-3 and J usage is TRBJ2-1; D unresolved. CDR1 and CDR2 from the germline V gene are SGHNT and YENEEA. The CDR3 extends over 12 amino acids. The V gene lost 1 base and the J gene lost 7 bases, with 5 bases spanning the gap. CDR3 coding DNA: TGTGCCAGCAGCTTAGCGACGAATGAGCAGTTCTTC. Protein sequence: CASSLATNEQFF.

This rearrangement joins TRBV7-3 to TRBJ2-7; 11 bases align to TRBD1. Germline trimming cut 5 bases from V and 3 bases from J; bases unmatched to any gene: 12. This CDR3 has 17 amino acids. Germline V CDR1 and CDR2: SGHTA, FQGTGA. This CDR3 is CASSPGQGARPYYEQYF. The DNA of the CDR3 is TGTGCCAGCAGCCCAGGACAGGGGGCGCGGCCCTACTACGAGCAGTACTTC.

This chain links TRBV7-9 with TRBJ1-1; no clear D gene. This CDR3 spans 14 amino acids. V lost 3 bases and J lost 7, with 15 bases in between. The V gene's germline CDR1 is SEHNR and CDR2 FQNEAQ (reference sequence). CDR3 DNA sequence: TGTGCCAGCAGCTTCGGTCAGGTCCATGGTGAAGCTTTCTTT. Amino acids: CASSFGQVHGEAFF.

This rearrangement joins TRBV2 to TRBJ2-1; TRBD1 matches 7 bases. Germline V CDR1 and CDR2: SNHLY, FYNNEI. Trimming cost V 6 bases and J 1 base; bases outside gene matches: 12. The CDR3 consists of 17 residues. DNA of the CDR3: TGTGCCAGCAGGACCACCCTGAAACAGGGGTCCTACAATGAGCAGTTCTTC. It specifies CASRTTLKQGSYNEQFF.

This chain connects TRBV11-3 to TRBJ2-7, with 10 bases fitting TRBD1. The germline V gene encodes CDR1 SGHNT and CDR2 YENEEA. The V gene end was trimmed by 5 bases and the J gene end by 4 bases; junction bases not matched to a gene: 8. The CDR3 is 15 residues long. This CDR3 reads CASSPGQGRLYEQYF. Written as DNA, the CDR3 is TGTGCCAGCAGCCCGGGACAGGGGCGATTATACGAGCAGTACTTC.

In this sample, this clone turned up many times. The chain recombines TRBV4-2 with TRBJ2-1, with a possible D match to TRBD2 (5 bases). CDR3 size: 11 residues. The V and J ends lost 3 bases and 12 bases respectively, with 9 bases between them. Germline CDR1 reads LGHNA; CDR2 reads YNFKEQ. The CDR3 loop reads CASSQSDLQFF. CDR3 nucleotide sequence: TGTGCCAGCAGCCAGTCGGACTTGCAGTTCTTC.

The chain carries TRBV10-3 and TRBJ2-1; 10 bases fit TRBD2. The CDR3 is 16 residues long. CDR1 is ENHRY, CDR2 SYGVKD, per germline. The V segment lost 5 bases and the J segment 8 bases; nucleotides outside the gene matches: 12. CDR3 in DNA: TGTGCCATCAGTCCTCAAGCGGGGGGGCCAACAGATGAGCAGTTCTTC. It specifies CAISPQAGGPTDEQFF.

A few counts support this clone. Additional DNA sequences in this sample encode the identical CDR3. J is TRBJ2-7 and V is TRBV28, with TRBD2 matching 7 bases. Germline CDR1 reads MDHEN; CDR2 reads SYDVKM. The CDR3 has 13 residues. V shed 6 bases, J shed 3 bases, and the junction held 5 bases outside the gene matches. The CDR3 loop reads CASSPGGGYEQYF. CDR3 DNA: TGTGCCAGCAGCCCGGGGGGTGGCTACGAGCAGTACTTC.

This clone was detected only a few times. This chain joins TRBV10-3 and TRBJ1-3, with D perhaps matching TRBD1 (5 bases). With 4 bases removed from V and 4 bases from J, the gap between germline ends came to 11 bases. CDR3 size: 14 residues. Germline values: CDR1 ENHRY, CDR2 SYGVKD. DNA of the CDR3: TGTGCCATCAGTGCCCCGGGGCAGGGAAACACCATATATTTT. Translated, it gives CAISAPGQGNTIYF.

This clone was recorded a few times. The chain carries TRBV18 and TRBJ2-3; D may be TRBD1 or TRBD2 (5 bases each). V lost 6 bases and J lost 0, with 16 bases in between. This CDR3 has 16 amino acids. Germline loops: CDR1 KGHSH, CDR2 LQKENI. The CDR3 loop is CASSLGVPTSTDTQYF. CDR3 coding DNA: TGTGCCAGCTCGCTGGGGGTACCCACTAGCACAGATACGCAGTATTTT.

V is TRBV20-1 and J is TRBJ1-1; no definite D call. CDR1 DFQATT and CDR2 SNEGSKA come from the germline V gene (reference sequence). Trimming removed 3 bases from V and 8 bases from J, with 10 bases in between. The CDR3 has 11 residues. CDR3: CSARGLGEAFF. CDR3 DNA sequence: TGCAGTGCTAGGGGCCTAGGGGAAGCTTTCTTT.

V gene TRBV7-2 combines with J gene TRBJ2-2; D is ambiguous. CDR1 is SGHTA and CDR2 is FQGNSA in the germline V gene. The V end was cut by 2 bases, the J end by 5 bases, with 21 bases between. The CDR3 is 18 residues long. The CDR3: CASSLLGRNSGGTGELFF. In DNA form, the CDR3 reads TGTGCCAGCAGCTTACTCGGGCGGAACAGTGGTGGGACCGGGGAGCTGTTTTTT.

The chain carries TRBV5-6 and TRBJ2-5; D is perhaps TRBD1 or TRBD2 (6 bases each). V lost 9 bases to trimming and J lost 5 bases, with 14 bases between them. CDR1 is SGHDT, CDR2 YYEEEE, per germline. This CDR3 spans 12 amino acids. CDR3 amino acids: CATLGGDETQYF. The CDR3 coding sequence is TGTGCCACCCTGGGGGGCGATGAGACCCAGTACTTC.

This clone was found a few times. This rearrangement joins TRBV20-1 to TRBJ2-5; D remains unclear. Germline assignment: CDR1 DFQATT and CDR2 SNEGSKA (reference sequence). CDR3 length: 11 residues. V lost 3 bases and J 5 bases, leaving 7 bases between the germline ends. CDR3 protein: CSARAWETQYF. The CDR3 nucleotides read TGCAGTGCTAGGGCCTGGGAGACCCAGTACTTC.

The chain uses TRBV4-3 and TRBJ2-7, with 8 bases lining up with TRBD1. V was clipped by 1 base and J by 3 bases; unmatched bases: 8. The CDR3 is 16 amino acids. Germline-derived CDR1 and CDR2 are LGHNA and YSLEER. CDR3 protein: CASSQGQGILNYEQYF. In DNA form, the CDR3 reads TGCGCCAGCAGCCAAGGACAGGGGATCCTTAACTACGAGCAGTACTTC.

The rearrangement joins TRBV6-1 to TRBJ2-5; unclear D gene. The CDR3 contains 14 residues. Germline assignment: CDR1 MNHNS and CDR2 SASEGT. Trimming took off 0 bases at V and 5 bases at J, with 10 bases between the two ends. DNA of the CDR3: TGTGCCAGCAGTGAAGCGCCCAGAAGTGAGACCCAGTACTTC. Protein product: CASSEAPRSETQYF.

There are a few counts of this clone. The CDR3 here is CASRDGTVKSGEQFF. The CDR3 DNA reads as TGTGCCAGCAGGGACGGGACAGTAAAGTCCGGTGAGCAGTTCTTC. The chain combines TRBV7-8 with TRBJ2-1, with 7 bases identical to TRBD1. With 6 bases clipped from V and 9 bases from J, the junction kept 14 bases outside the gene matches. The CDR3 covers 15 residues. CDR1 is SGHVS and CDR2 is FQNEAQ in the germline V gene.